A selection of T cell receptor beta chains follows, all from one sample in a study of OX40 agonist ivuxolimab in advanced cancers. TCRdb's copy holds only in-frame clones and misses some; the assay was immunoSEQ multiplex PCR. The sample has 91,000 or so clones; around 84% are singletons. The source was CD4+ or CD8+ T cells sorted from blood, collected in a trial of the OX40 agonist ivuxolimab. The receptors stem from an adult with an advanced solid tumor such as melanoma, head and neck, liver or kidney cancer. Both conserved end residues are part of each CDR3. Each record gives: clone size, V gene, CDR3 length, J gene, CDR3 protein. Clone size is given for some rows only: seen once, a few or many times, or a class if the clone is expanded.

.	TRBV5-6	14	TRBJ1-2	CASSLGQPNYGYTF
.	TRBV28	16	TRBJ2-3	CASKGGRTVSTDTQYF
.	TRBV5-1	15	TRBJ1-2	CASSERQGVLFGYTF
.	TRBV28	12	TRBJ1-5	CASRVGGQPQHF
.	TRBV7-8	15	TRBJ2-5	CASSFMTGAQETQYF
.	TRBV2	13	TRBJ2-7	CASSEAGPYEQYF
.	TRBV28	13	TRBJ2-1	CANSLGYYNEQFF
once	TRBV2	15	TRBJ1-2	CASSEALAIARGYTF
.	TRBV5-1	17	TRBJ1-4	CASSWGASTGMGEKLFF
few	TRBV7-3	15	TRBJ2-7	CASSTLAGASYEQYF
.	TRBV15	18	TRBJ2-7	CATSRGTRGLRGSYEQYF
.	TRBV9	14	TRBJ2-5	CASSVGGGEETQYF
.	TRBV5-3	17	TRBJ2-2	CARSYLGGERSTGELFF
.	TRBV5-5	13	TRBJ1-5	CASSLDDDQPQHF
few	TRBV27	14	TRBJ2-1	CASSPTKSYNEQFF
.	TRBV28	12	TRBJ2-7	CASSRTDYEQYF
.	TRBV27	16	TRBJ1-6	CASSLRRTSYNSPLHF
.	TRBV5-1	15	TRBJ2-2	CASSSGGVDTGELFF
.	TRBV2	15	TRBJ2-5	CASTLGRGEGETQYF
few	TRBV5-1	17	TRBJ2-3	CASSSGASGMGTDTQYF
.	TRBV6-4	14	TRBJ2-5	CASRKTPFQETQYF
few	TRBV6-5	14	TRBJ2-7	CASSLGQGAWEQYF
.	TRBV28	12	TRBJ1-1	CASSLGTNEAFF
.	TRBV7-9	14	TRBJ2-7	CASSHPGQGSEQYF
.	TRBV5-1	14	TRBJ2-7	CASSLTREAYEQYF
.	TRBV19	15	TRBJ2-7	CASSIGRGLTYEQYF
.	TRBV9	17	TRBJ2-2	CASSDLTGGENTGELFF
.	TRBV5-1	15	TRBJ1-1	CASSLFPGMNTEAFF
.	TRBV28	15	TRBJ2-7	CASNPPTGNSYEQYF
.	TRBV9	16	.	CASSAPLERVSYEQYF
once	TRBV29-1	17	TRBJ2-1	CSVYSGGGRYAYNEQFF
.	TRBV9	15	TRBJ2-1	CASSPRLAGYNEQFF
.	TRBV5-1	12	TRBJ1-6	CASREDNSPLHF
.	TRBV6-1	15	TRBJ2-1	CASRPGLAESNEQFF
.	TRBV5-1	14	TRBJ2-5	CASSYRDRQETQYF
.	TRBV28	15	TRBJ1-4	CASKTGDYSNEKLFF
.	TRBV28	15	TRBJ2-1	CASSPGDSDLNEQFF
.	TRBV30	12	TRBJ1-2	CAWNWGTLGYTF
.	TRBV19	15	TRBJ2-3	CASSIAGRITDTQYF
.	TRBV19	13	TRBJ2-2	CASSTASLGELFF
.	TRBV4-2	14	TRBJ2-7	CASSLAGGSYEQYF
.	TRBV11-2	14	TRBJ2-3	CASSLRTGPDTQYF
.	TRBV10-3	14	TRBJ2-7	CAIRRQGGSYEQYF
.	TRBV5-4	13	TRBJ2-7	CASSPTGTYEQYF